These 18 T cell receptor beta chains originate from one sample sequenced in a study of T-cell memory formation after mild COVID-19. TCRdb passed the 5' RACE reads through MiXCR, listing each CDR3 protein once. The sample lists approximately 190,000 distinct CDR3 sequences; about a sixth were seen once. Sequences were obtained from PBMCs or a T cell subset sorted from them (not recorded which). These receptors were obtained from an adult woman who had mild COVID-19 (a few samples of this study predate the infection). Cell type and time point are not known.

V and J are TRBV11-1 and TRBJ2-1; D is tentatively TRBD1 or TRBD2 (5 bases each). V lost 5 bases, J lost 7 bases, and 12 bases lay in between. CDR1 and CDR2 from the germline V gene are SGHAT and FQDESV (reference sequence). The CDR3 spans 13 residues. This chain's CDR3 is CASSPGTANEQFF. The CDR3 bases are TGTGCCAGCAGCCCCGGGACGGCGAATGAGCAGTTCTTC.

In its sample, this clonotype was seen a few times. The CDR3 sequence is CASSSHGDTGELFF. The CDR3 nucleotides read TGCGCCAGCAGCTCACACGGAGACACCGGGGAGCTGTTTTTT. The V and J genes are TRBV5-1 and TRBJ2-2; no firm D call. Germline V CDR1 and CDR2: SGHRS, YFSETQ. Trimming shortened V by 3 bases and J by 3 bases, and 9 bases separated the two germline ends. This CDR3 is built from 14 residues.

In this sample, this clonotype turned up many times. The V gene is TRBV20-1, the J gene TRBJ1-6; 7 bases fit TRBD1. After removal of 7 bases from V and 8 bases from J, the junction contained 11 bases not matched to a gene. The CDR3 covers 14 residues. Germline CDR1 DFQATT, CDR2 SNEGSKA (reference sequence). Here the CDR3 reads CSVMPGTVYSPLHF. The CDR3 bases are TGCAGTGTGATGCCGGGGACAGTATATTCACCCCTCCACTTT.

The V call is TRBV7-8, the J call TRBJ2-3; 9 nucleotides align to TRBD1. This CDR3 comprises 16 residues. V lost 3 bases, J lost 2 bases, and 6 bases stayed unmatched. CDR1 is SGHVS, CDR2 FQNEAQ, per germline. The CDR3 spells CASSFFGQGSTDTQYF. The CDR3 DNA follows: TGTGCCAGCAGCTTTTTCGGACAGGGGTCCACAGATACGCAGTATTTT.

The V and J genes are TRBV2 and TRBJ1-1; 7 bases are shared with TRBD1. From germline, CDR1 is SNHLY and CDR2 FYNNEI. CDR3 length: 13 residues. The junction had 7 bases not matched to a gene; V was cut back by 7 bases and J by 5 bases. CDR3 region: CASKEAGGTEAFF. CDR3 DNA: TGTGCCAGCAAAGAAGCAGGGGGGACTGAAGCTTTCTTT. Variable domain in full (rest from reference TRBV2 and TRBJ1-1): EPEVTQTPSHQVTQMGQEVILRCVPISNHLYFYWYRQILGQKVEFLVSFYNNEISEKSEIFDDQFSVERPDGSNFTLKIRSTKLEDSAMYFCASKEAGGTEAFFGQGTRLTVV.

The gene calls are TRBV5-6 and TRBJ2-6, with D maybe TRBD2 (6 bases). Germline CDR1 is SGHDT and CDR2 is YYEEEE. The CDR3 length is 17 residues. V gave up 3 bases and J gave up 0 bases, with 13 bases separating them. The CDR3 loop is CASSSRRGRSGANVLTF. CDR3 in DNA: TGTGCCAGCAGCTCGCGGAGGGGCCGCTCTGGGGCCAACGTCCTGACTTTC.

The chain has TRBV7-9 and TRBJ1-5; D gene ambiguous. CDR3 size: 12 residues. Germline CDR1 and CDR2: SEHNR and FQNEAQ (reference sequence). Trimming shortened V by 4 bases and J by 5 bases, and 6 bases separated the two germline ends. CDR3 sequence: CASSSGYQPQHF. CDR3 coding DNA: TGTGCCAGCAGCTCCGGTTATCAGCCCCAGCATTTT.

This chain joins TRBV15 and TRBJ1-6; a weak D match, TRBD1 (5 bases). The CDR3 has 13 residues. Germline-derived CDR1 and CDR2 are LNHNV and YYDKDF (reference sequence). V lost 2 bases to trimming and J lost 14 bases, with 13 bases between them. DNA for the CDR3: TGTGCCACCAGCAGAAAAGGTGGGGCAGCCCTCCACTTT. Translating gives CATSRKGGAALHF. Full variable domain (remainder filled in from reference TRBV15 and TRBJ1-6): DAMVIQNPRYQVTQFGKPVTLSCSQTLNHNVMYWYQQKSSQAPKLLFHYYDKDFNNEADTPDNFQSRRPNTSFCFLDIRSPGLGDTAMYLCATSRKGGAALHFGNGTRLTVT.

This clonotype has a handful of counts. The rearrangement uses TRBV7-2 and TRBJ2-5, with D perhaps matching TRBD2 (5 bases). The germline V gene has CDR1 SGHTA and CDR2 FQGNSA. Trimming removed 3 bases from V and 5 bases from J, with 19 bases in between. The CDR3 has 16 residues. The CDR3 sequence: CASSLTPGLPRETQYF. CDR3 DNA sequence: TGTGCCAGCAGCTTGACCCCCGGACTTCCCAGGGAGACCCAGTACTTC.

This clonotype was found a few times. CDR3 DNA sequence: TGCGCCAGCACCGCTATCCCACAGGCACAAAGTCACGCTTTCTTT. Translating it yields CASTAIPQAQSHAFF. V gene TRBV5-1 combines with J gene TRBJ1-1, with a tentative D call TRBD1 (5 bases). V was clipped by 6 bases and J by 11 bases, with 26 bases between them. The germline V gene encodes CDR1 SGHRS and CDR2 YFSETQ. The CDR3 has 15 amino acids.

This chain uses TRBV7-8 with TRBJ1-4; 9 nucleotides agree with TRBD1. The CDR3 runs 14 residues. Germline V lookup: CDR1 SGHVS, CDR2 FQNEAQ. V trimming: 5 bases; J trimming: 6 bases; junction bases outside the gene matches: 4. The CDR3 spells CASSPDRGYEKLFF. The DNA for the CDR3 is TGTGCCAGCAGCCCGGACAGGGGTTATGAAAAACTGTTTTTT. Variable domain in full (rest from reference TRBV7-8 and TRBJ1-4): GAGVSQSPRYKVAKRGQDVALRCDPISGHVSLFWYQQALGQGPEFLTYFQNEAQLDKSGLPSDRFFAERPEGSVSTLKIQRTQQEDSAVYLCASSPDRGYEKLFFGSGTQLSVL.

This clonotype has a handful of counts. This chain connects TRBV11-1 to TRBJ2-3; a weak D match, TRBD2 (6 bases). The germline V gene has CDR1 SGHAT and CDR2 FQDESV (reference sequence). Trimming left V 4 bases short and J 0 bases short, with 11 bases between. The CDR3 sequence is 15 residues long. CDR3 coding DNA: TGTGCCAGCAGCTCCCCGGGGGTGAGCACAGATACGCAGTATTTT. It yields the protein CASSSPGVSTDTQYF.

The J gene is TRBJ2-5, the V gene TRBV6-5; D unresolved. The CDR3 extends over 13 amino acids. Trimming removed 5 bases at V and 5 bases at J, with 12 bases between. Germline V gives CDR1 MNHEY, CDR2 SVGAGI. In DNA, the CDR3 is TGTGCCAGCAGTCGCAGGCAACTGGAGACCCAGTACTTC. Amino acids: CASSRRQLETQYF.

This clonotype came up a few times. The CDR3 region is CASSSSPPGLAGLDTQYF. In DNA form, the CDR3 reads TGTGCCAGCAGTTCCTCGCCCCCGGGACTAGCGGGATTAGATACGCAGTATTTT. This rearrangement joins TRBV12-3 or TRBV12-4 to TRBJ2-3; 13 bases map to TRBD2. Trimming removed 4 bases from V and 5 bases from J; junction bases left unmatched: 12. The CDR3 loop spans 18 amino acids.

This clonotype was recorded at least ten times. This chain links TRBV27 with TRBJ2-1; the match to TRBD2 covers 11 bases. Germline CDR1 MNHEY, CDR2 SMNVEV (reference sequence). The CDR3 extends over 15 amino acids. J lost 6 bases, V lost 5 bases, and 6 bases had no gene match. The CDR3 region has the DNA TGTGCCAGCAGTCCCCGACTAGCGGGGCGCAATGAGCAGTTCTTC. Its translation: CASSPRLAGRNEQFF.

CDR3: CATSDLKSQQYF. The CDR3 DNA reads as TGTGCCACCAGTGATTTGAAGTCCCAGCAGTATTTT. The V and J genes are TRBV24-1 and TRBJ2-3; D unresolved. The ends were cut back, 0 bases at V and 11 bases at J, with 8 bases in the middle. The CDR3 consists of 12 residues. The germline V gene encodes CDR1 KGHDR and CDR2 SFDVKD.

This clonotype was observed many times. The gene calls are TRBV4-2 and TRBJ2-7; the D call may be TRBD1 or TRBD2 (5 bases each). Per the germline V gene, CDR1 is LGHNA and CDR2 is YNFKEQ. The CDR3 sequence is 14 residues long. V gave up 0 bases and J gave up 4 bases, with 10 bases separating them. CDR3 region: CASSQDTGRYEQYF. The DNA for the CDR3 is TGTGCCAGCAGCCAAGATACGGGACGTTACGAGCAGTACTTC.

The rearrangement links TRBV7-9 to TRBJ1-1; the D is unclear. Germline assignment: CDR1 SEHNR and CDR2 FQNEAQ (reference sequence). Trimming shortened V by 0 bases and J by 9 bases, and 5 bases separated the two germline ends. The CDR3 is 11 amino acids. In nucleotides, the CDR3 is TGTGCCAGCAGCTTAGCCCCTAAAGCTTTCTTT. This codes for CASSLAPKAFF.